The 13 T cell receptor beta chains below were found in one sample sequenced in a study of blood T cell repertoires in COVID-19. The repertoire was sequenced with immunoSEQ multiplex PCR; TCRdb's copy has only in-frame clones and lacks some. The data hold 150,000 to 200,000 clones, with around 87% observed a single time. Source material: peripheral blood. These receptors were collected from a man between 35 and 55 years old with active or convalescent COVID-19.

The chain couples TRBV12-1 to TRBJ2-5; the table's TRBD2 call for D was not verified on the DNA. TRBV12-1 is reported as a pseudogene. CDR3 length: 13 residues. The CDR3 loop is CASSFGSWETQYF. The CDR3 DNA reads TGTGCCAGCAGCTTTGGGAGTTGGGAGACCCAGTACTTC.

Regarding this clone: Other DNA sequences within the sample encode an identical CDR3. The rearrangement joins TRBV4-2 to TRBJ2-2; 11 positions match TRBD1. The CDR3 covers 16 residues. V trimming: 3 bases; J trimming: 4 bases; junction bases outside the gene matches: 4. Germline CDR1 LGHNA, CDR2 YNFKEQ. CDR3 in DNA: TGTGCCAGCAGCCAGGGGACAGGGGGAGGCACCGGGGAGCTGTTTTTT. Amino acids: CASSQGTGGGTGELFF.

The V call is TRBV6-5, the J call TRBJ2-2; 9 positions match TRBD1. This CDR3 has 14 residues. V lost 6 bases, J lost 5 bases, and 4 bases stayed unmatched. The germline CDR1 and CDR2 sequences are MNHEY and SVGAGI. This chain's CDR3 is CASRGTGSTGELFF. The CDR3 region has the DNA TGTGCCAGCAGAGGGACAGGGTCAACCGGGGAGCTGTTTTTT.

The CDR3 DNA reads as TGCGCCAGCAGCTTGGCTCCGGACAGGGCCTATGGCTACACCTTC. This translates into CASSLAPDRAYGYTF. The V call is TRBV5-1, the J call TRBJ1-2; 8 nucleotides align to TRBD1. V lost 0 bases to trimming and J lost 4 bases; unmatched junction nucleotides: 5. CDR1 SGHRS and CDR2 YFSETQ come from the germline V gene. This CDR3 spans 15 amino acids. The full variable domain, completed using reference TRBV5-1 and TRBJ1-2, is KAGVTQTPRYLIKTRGQQVTLSCSPISGHRSVSWYQQTPGQGLQFLFEYFSETQRNKGNFPGRFSGRQFSNSRSEMNVSTLELGDSALYLCASSLAPDRAYGYTFGSGTRLTVV.

V usage is TRBV7-3 and J usage is TRBJ2-2, with D unresolved. CDR3 length equals 13 residues. With 4 bases removed from V and 2 bases from J, the gap between germline ends came to 5 bases. Germline loops: CDR1 SGHTA, CDR2 FQGTGA. CDR3 sequence (DNA): TGTGCCAGCAGCTCATCAAACACCGGGGAGCTGTTTTTT. It is translated as CASSSSNTGELFF.

This chain connects TRBV2 to TRBJ1-2; tentative D call: TRBD1 (6 bases). V was cut by 6 bases and J by 4 bases, with 15 bases left in between. CDR1 SNHLY and CDR2 FYNNEI come from the germline V gene. This CDR3 is 14 amino acids long. The CDR3 bases are TGTGCCAGCAGCGCCCGACAGGAATTCTATGGCTACACCTTC. It encodes CASSARQEFYGYTF.

This sequence joins TRBV6-5 and TRBJ1-2, with D hard to call. V shed 6 bases and J shed 8 bases, with 19 bases lying between them. The germline CDR1 and CDR2 sequences are MNHEY and SVGAGI. The CDR3 spans 14 residues. The CDR3 DNA is TGTGCCAGCAGACCCAACTTAGAGGTGGAGGGCTACACCTTC. It encodes CASRPNLEVEGYTF.

The V and J genes are TRBV2 and TRBJ1-6; D possibly corresponds to TRBD1 (6 bases). This CDR3 has 15 residues. The V gene lost 7 bases and the J gene lost 0 bases, with 10 bases spanning the gap. CDR1 and CDR2 (germline): SNHLY, FYNNEI. The CDR3 bases are TGTGCCAGCAAACGAGGGGGCTCCTATAATTCACCCCTCCACTTT. Protein product: CASKRGGSYNSPLHF.

This chain connects TRBV11-2 to TRBJ1-1, with D possibly TRBD1 on 6 matching bases. Per the germline V gene, CDR1 is SGHAT and CDR2 is FQNNGV. The CDR3 is 14 residues long. The ends were cut back, 5 bases at V and 0 bases at J, with 10 bases in the middle. CDR3 sequence reads: CASSLHRVNTEAFF. The CDR3 region has the DNA TGTGCCAGCAGCCTCCACAGGGTGAACACTGAAGCTTTCTTT.

The V call is TRBV4-2, the J call TRBJ1-5; 9 bases match TRBD1. V dropped 0 bases and J dropped 7; count of bases not matched to a gene: 7. CDR1 is LGHNA and CDR2 is YNFKEQ in the germline V gene. The CDR3 sequence is 16 residues long. CDR3 nucleotide sequence: TGTGCCAGCAGCCAAGAGGGGACAGGGCAAGGGCAGCCCCAGCATTTT. Amino acids: CASSQEGTGQGQPQHF.

The rearrangement joins TRBV29-1 to TRBJ2-5; the match to TRBD2 covers 9 bases. CDR1 is SQVTM and CDR2 is ANQGSEA in the germline V gene. V was clipped by 7 bases and J by 3 bases; unmatched bases: 12. The CDR3 is 15 amino acids. The CDR3 reads CSAPEAGGLKETQYF. CDR3 coding DNA: TGCAGCGCCCCAGAAGCGGGGGGTTTGAAAGAGACCCAGTACTTC.

V and J are TRBV5-6 and TRBJ2-3; the match to TRBD2 covers 12 bases. Trimming cost V 1 base and J 3 bases; bases outside gene matches: 9. Germline V gives CDR1 SGHDT, CDR2 YYEEEE. CDR3 size: 18 residues. The CDR3 DNA is TGTGCCAGCAGCTTGTCTAGCGGGGGGGCCAAGGGAACAGATACGCAGTATTTT. The encoded protein is CASSLSSGGAKGTDTQYF.

In DNA, the CDR3 is TGTGCCAGCAGCGGGACAGGGAACACCGGGGAGCTGTTTTTT. Translated, it gives CASSGTGNTGELFF. This chain uses TRBV9 with TRBJ2-2; 7 bases match TRBD1. V was pared by 3 bases and J by 1 base, with 0 bases of the junction left unmatched. The CDR3 consists of 14 residues. Germline CDR1 and CDR2: SGDLS and YYNGEE.